The clone carrying this TCR beta chain appeared a few times. The CDR3 contains 13 residues. Germline V gene sequence: CDR1 SEHNR, CDR2 FQNEAQ (reference sequence). V lost 1 base and J 6 bases, leaving 10 bases between the germline ends. This sample is part of a study of T-cell reconstitution after alpha-beta-depleted transplantation in children. The library targeted TCRbeta and was prepared with unique molecular identifiers. TCRdb called the PCR reads again in MiXCR, with one record for every CDR3 protein. The sample consists of about half a million distinct CDR3 sequences, roughly an eighth of them appearing once.

The gene calls are TRBV7-9 and TRBJ2-7; D uncertain. The receptor was isolated from a human donor who donated a stem cell graft to a child with combined immunodeficiency. This specimen consisted of PBMCs from the stem cell graft donor, obtained from the stem cell graft. CDR3 bases: TGTGCCAGCAGCTTAGGTCTCTCTCTCGAGCAGTACTTC. This codes for CASSLGLSLEQYF.